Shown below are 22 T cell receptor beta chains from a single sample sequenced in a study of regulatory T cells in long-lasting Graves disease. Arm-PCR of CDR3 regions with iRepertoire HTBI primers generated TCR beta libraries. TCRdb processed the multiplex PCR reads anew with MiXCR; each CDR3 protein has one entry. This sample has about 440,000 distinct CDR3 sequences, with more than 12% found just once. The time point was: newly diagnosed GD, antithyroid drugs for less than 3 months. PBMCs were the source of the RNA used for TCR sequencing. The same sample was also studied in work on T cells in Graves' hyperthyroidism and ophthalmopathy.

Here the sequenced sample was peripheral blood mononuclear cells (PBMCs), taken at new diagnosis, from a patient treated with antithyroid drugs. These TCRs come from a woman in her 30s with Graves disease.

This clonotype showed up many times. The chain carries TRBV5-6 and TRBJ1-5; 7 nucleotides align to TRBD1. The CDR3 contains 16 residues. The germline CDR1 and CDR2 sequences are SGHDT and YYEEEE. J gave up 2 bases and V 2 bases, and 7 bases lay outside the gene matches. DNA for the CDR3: TGTGCCAGCAGCTTAGGGGGCTGGTTGCGCAATCAGCCCCAGCATTTT. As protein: CASSLGGWLRNQPQHF.

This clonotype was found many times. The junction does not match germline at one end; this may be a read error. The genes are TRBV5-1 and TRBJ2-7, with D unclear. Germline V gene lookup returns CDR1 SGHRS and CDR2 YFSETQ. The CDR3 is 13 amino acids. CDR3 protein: CASSLAEDYEQYF. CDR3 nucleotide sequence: TGTGCCAGCAGCTTGGCTGAGGACTACGAGCAGTACTTC.

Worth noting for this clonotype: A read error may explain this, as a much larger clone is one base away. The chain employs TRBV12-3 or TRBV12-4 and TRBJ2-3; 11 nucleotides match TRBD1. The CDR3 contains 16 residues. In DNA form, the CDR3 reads TGTGCCAGCAGTTTCGGGACAGGGGGTAGCACAGATATGCAGTATTTT. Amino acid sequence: CASSFGTGGSTDMQYF.

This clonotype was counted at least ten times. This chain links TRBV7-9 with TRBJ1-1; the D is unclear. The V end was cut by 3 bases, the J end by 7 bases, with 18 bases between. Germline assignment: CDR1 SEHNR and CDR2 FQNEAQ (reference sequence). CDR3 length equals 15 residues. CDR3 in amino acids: CASSLDPNRDREAFF. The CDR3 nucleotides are TGTGCCAGCAGCTTGGACCCTAACAGAGACCGTGAAGCTTTCTTT.

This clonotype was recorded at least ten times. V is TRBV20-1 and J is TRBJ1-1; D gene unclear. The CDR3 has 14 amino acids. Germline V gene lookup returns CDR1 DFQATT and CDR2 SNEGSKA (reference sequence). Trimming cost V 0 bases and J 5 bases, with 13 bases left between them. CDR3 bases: TGCAGTGCTAGAGACTCCTGGGGAGAAACTGAAGCTTTCTTT. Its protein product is CSARDSWGETEAFF.

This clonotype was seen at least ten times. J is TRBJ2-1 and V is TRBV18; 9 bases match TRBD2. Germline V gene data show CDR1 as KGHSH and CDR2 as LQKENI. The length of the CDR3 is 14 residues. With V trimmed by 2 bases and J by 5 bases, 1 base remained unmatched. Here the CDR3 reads CASSPGLANNEQFF. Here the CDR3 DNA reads TGTGCCAGCTCACCAGGACTAGCGAACAATGAGCAGTTCTTC. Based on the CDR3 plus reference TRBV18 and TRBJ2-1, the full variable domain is NAGVMQNPRHLVRRRGQEARLRCSPMKGHSHVYWYRQLPEEGLKFMVYLQKENIIDESGMPKERFSAEFPKEGPSILRIQQVVRGDSAAYFCASSPGLANNEQFFGPGTRLTVL.

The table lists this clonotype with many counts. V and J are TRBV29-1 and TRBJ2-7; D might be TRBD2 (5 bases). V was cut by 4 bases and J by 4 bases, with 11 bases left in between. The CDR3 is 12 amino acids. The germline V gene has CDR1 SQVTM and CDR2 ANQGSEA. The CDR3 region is CSVGEGLYEQYF. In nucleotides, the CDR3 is TGCAGCGTTGGCGAGGGTCTGTACGAGCAGTACTTC.

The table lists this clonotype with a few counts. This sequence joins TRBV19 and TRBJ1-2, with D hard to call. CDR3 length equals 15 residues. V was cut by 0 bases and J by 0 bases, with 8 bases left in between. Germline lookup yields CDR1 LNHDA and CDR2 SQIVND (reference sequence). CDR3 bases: TGTGCCAGTAGTATAGACCAGACGGCTAACTATGGCTACACCTTC. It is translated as CASSIDQTANYGYTF.

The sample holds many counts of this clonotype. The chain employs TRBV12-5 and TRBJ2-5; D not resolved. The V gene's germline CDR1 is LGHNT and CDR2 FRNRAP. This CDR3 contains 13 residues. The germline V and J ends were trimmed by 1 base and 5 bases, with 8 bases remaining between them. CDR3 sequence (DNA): TGTGCTAGTGGTTTGGGCTTGTGGGAGACCCAGTACTTC. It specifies CASGLGLWETQYF.

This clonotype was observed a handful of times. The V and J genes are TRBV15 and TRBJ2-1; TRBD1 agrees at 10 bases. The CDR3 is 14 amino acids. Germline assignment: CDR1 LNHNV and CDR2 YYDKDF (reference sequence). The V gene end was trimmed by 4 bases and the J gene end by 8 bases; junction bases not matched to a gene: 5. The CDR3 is CATSIRTGGDEQFF. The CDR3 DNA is TGTGCCACCAGCATAAGGACAGGGGGAGATGAGCAGTTCTTC.

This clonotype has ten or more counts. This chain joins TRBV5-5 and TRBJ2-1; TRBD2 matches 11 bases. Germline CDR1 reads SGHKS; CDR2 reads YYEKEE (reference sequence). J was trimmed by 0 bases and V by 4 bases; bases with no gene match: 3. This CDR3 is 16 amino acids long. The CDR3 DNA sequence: TGTGCCAGCAGCCAGACTAGCGGGATCTCCTACAATGAGCAGTTCTTC. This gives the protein CASSQTSGISYNEQFF.

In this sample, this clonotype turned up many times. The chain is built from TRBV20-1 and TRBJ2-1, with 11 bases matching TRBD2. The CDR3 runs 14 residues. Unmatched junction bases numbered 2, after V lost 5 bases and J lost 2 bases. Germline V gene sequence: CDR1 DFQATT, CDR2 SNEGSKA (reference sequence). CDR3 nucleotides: TGCAGTGCTGTTAGCGGGAGGGCCTACAATGAGCAGTTCTTC. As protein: CSAVSGRAYNEQFF.

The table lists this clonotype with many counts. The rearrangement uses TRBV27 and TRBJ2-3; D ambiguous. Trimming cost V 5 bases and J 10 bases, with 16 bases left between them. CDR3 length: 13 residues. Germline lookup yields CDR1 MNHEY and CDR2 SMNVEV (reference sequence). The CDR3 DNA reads TGTGCCAGCAGTGCTGGGATCTCCGGTGCGCAGTATTTT. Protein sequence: CASSAGISGAQYF.

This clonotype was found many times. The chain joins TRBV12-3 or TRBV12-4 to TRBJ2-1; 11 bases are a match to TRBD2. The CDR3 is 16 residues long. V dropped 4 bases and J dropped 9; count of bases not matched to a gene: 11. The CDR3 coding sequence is TGTGCCAGCAGTTCTCCGACTAGCGGGAATGTCTTTGAGCAGTTCTTC. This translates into CASSSPTSGNVFEQFF.

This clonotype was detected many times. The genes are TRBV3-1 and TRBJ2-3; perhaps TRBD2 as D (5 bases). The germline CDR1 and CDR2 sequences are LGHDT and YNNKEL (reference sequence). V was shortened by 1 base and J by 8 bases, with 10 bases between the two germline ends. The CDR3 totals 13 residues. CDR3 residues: CASSQVWSGTQYF. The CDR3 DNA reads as TGTGCCAGCAGCCAAGTGTGGAGCGGTACGCAGTATTTT.

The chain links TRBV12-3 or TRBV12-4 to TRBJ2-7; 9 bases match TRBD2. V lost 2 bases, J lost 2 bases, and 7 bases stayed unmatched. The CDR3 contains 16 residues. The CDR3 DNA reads TGTGCCAGCAGTTTATCTCGCTCTAGCGGGACCTACGAGCAGTACTTC. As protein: CASSLSRSSGTYEQYF.

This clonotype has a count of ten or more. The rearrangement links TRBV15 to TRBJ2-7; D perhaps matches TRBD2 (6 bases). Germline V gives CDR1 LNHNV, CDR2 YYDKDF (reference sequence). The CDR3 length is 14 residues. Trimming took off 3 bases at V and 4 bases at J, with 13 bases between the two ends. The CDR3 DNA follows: TGTGCCACCAGCAGCAATGGAGGGATTTACGAGCAGTACTTC. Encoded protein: CATSSNGGIYEQYF.

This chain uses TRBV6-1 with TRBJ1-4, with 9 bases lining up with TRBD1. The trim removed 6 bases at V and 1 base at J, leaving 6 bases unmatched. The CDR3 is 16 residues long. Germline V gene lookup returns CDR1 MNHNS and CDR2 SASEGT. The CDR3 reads CASRPRQGVTNEKLFF. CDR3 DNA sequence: TGTGCCAGCAGACCACGACAGGGGGTAACTAATGAAAAACTGTTTTTT.

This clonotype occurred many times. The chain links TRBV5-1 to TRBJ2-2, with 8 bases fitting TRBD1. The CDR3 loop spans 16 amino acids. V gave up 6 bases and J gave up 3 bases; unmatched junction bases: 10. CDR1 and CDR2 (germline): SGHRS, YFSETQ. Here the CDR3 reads CASNSDGQGYTGELFF. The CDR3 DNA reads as TGCGCCAGCAATTCGGACGGACAGGGATACACCGGGGAGCTGTTTTTT.

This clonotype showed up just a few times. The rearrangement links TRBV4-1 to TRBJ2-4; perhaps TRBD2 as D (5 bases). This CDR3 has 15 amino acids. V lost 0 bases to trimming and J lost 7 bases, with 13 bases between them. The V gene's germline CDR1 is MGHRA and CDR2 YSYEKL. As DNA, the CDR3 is TGCGCCAGCAGCCAAGAGAGTCCGGAGGCGAACATTCAGTACTTC. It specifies CASSQESPEANIQYF.

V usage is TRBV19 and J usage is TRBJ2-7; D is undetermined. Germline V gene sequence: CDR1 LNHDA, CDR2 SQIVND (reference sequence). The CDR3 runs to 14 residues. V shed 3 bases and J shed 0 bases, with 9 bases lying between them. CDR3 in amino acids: CASSMYGYSYEQYF. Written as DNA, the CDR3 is TGTGCCAGTAGTATGTATGGATACTCCTACGAGCAGTACTTC.

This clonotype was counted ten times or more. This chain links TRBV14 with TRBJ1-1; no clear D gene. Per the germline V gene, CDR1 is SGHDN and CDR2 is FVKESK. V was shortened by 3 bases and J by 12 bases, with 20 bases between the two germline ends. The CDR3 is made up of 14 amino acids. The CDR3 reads CASSQDATRVQSFF. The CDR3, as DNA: TGTGCCAGCAGCCAGGACGCCACGAGGGTCCAGTCTTTCTTT.